Included here is one T cell receptor (beta chain) sequence, with context. Its antigen is still unknown. This record comes from a study of T cell responses to AZD1222 COVID-19 vaccine. Study outcomes and limitations: Baseline antibody screening turned up just six or seven seropositive AZD1222 recipients. Clonal diversity may have been underestimated, and the donors were mostly white British, with more females than males. A reported finding is that nearly half of spike-specific TCRs target unmutated variant regions.

The repertoire was sequenced with immunoSEQ multiplex PCR; TCRdb's copy has only in-frame clones and lacks some. The sample carries under 200,000 clones, about 91% recorded once. V shed 5 bases and J 1 base; nucleotides not matched to a gene: 0. Germline CDR1 GTSNPN, CDR2 SVGIG (reference sequence). The CDR3 sequence is 13 residues long. This clonotype was obtained from an adult who received the AZD1222 COVID-19 vaccine. The genes are TRBV30 and TRBJ2-2, with 8 bases fitting TRBD1. The specimen comprised peripheral blood, sampled 28 days after the second AZD1222 dose. The CDR3 sequence is CAWGTGNTGELFF. CDR3 coding DNA: TGTGCCTGGGGGACAGGGAACACCGGGGAGCTGTTTTTT.